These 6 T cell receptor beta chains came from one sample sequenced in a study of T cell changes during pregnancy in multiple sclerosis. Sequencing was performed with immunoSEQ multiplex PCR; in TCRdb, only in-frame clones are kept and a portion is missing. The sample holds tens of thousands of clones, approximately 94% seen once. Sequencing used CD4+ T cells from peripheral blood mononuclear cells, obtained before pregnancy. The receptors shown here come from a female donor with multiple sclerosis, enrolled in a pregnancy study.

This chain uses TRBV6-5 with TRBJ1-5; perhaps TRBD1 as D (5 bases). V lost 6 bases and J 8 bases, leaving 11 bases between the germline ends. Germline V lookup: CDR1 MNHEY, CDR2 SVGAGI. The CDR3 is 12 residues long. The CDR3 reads CASSYTREPQHF. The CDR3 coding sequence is TGTGCCAGCAGCTACACCAGGGAGCCCCAGCATTTT.

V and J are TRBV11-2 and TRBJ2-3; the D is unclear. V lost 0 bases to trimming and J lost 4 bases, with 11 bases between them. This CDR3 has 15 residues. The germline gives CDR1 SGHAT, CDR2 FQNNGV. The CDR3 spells CASSLDRWSSDTQYF. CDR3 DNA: TGTGCCAGCAGCTTAGACAGGTGGTCATCAGATACGCAGTATTTT.

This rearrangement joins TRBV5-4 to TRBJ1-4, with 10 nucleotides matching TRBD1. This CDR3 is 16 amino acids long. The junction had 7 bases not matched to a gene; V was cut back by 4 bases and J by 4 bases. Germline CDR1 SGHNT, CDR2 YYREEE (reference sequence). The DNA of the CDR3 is TGTGCCAGCAGCGTGACAGGGGGCCTCGGTAATGAAAAACTGTTTTTT. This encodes CASSVTGGLGNEKLFF.

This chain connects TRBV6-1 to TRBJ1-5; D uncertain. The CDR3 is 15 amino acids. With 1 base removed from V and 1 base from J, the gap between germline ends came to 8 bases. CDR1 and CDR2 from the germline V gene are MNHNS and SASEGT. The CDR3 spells CASSEGQRSNQPQHF. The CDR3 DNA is TGTGCCAGCAGTGAAGGCCAGAGGAGCAATCAGCCCCAGCATTTT.

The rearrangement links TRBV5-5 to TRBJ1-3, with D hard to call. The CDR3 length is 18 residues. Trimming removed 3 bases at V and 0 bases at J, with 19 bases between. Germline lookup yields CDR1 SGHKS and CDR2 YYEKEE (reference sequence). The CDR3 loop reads CASSSRRDAGVSGNTIYF. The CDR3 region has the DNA TGTGCCAGCAGCTCCCGGCGCGATGCAGGCGTCTCTGGAAACACCATATATTTT.

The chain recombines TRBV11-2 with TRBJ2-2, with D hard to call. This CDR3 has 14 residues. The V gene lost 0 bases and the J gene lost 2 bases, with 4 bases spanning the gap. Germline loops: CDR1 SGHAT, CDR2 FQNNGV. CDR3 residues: CASSLEHNTGELFF. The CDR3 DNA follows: TGTGCCAGCAGCTTAGAACATAACACCGGGGAGCTGTTTTTT. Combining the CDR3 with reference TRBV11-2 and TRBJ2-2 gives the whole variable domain EAGVAQSPRYKIIEKRQSVAFWCNPISGHATLYWYQQILGQGPKLLIQFQNNGVVDDSQLPKDRFSAERLKGVDSTLKIQPAKLEDSAVYLCASSLEHNTGELFFGEGSRLTVL.